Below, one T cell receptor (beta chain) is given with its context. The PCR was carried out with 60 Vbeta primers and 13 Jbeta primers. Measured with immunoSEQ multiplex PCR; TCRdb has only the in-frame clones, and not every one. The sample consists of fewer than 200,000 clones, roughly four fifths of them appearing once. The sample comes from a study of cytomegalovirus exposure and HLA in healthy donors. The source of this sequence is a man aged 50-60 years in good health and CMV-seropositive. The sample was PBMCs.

The CDR3 loop is CAMQGTSPNTGELFF. The CDR3 DNA sequence: TGTGCCATGCAGGGGACTAGTCCGAACACCGGGGAGCTGTTTTTT. The V gene is TRBV10-3, the J gene TRBJ2-2; 8 bases map to TRBD2. With 9 bases clipped from V and 0 bases from J, the junction kept 6 bases outside the gene matches. Germline CDR1 is ENHRY and CDR2 is SYGVKD. The CDR3 runs 15 residues.